Described below is a single TCR beta chain sequence and its context. Its antigen remains unknown. This record belongs to a study of cytomegalovirus exposure and HLA in healthy donors. Study-level information: Among the 400 or so donors who were genotyped, about 86% fell in the genetic ancestry cluster that is associated with self-reported Caucasian donors. Points from the study as a whole: One variant, a missense change in DCLRE1C, was linked in a later analysis to TCR beta V- and J-gene trimming.

CDR1 and CDR2 from the germline V gene are SEHNR and FQNEAQ (reference sequence). CDR3 length: 14 amino acids. The V gene end was trimmed by 1 base and the J gene end by 5 bases; junction bases not matched to a gene: 2. PCR involved 60 Vbeta and 13 Jbeta primers. Generated by immunoSEQ multiplex PCR, the TCRdb table keeps only in-frame clones and is missing some. Found here are about 240,000 clones, over 70% of them singletons; the top ten hold about 7.5%. The sequencing sample was made of PBMCs. The chain joins TRBV7-9 to TRBJ1-1; TRBD1 agrees at 9 bases. The clonotype was recovered from a woman aged 55-69 years in good health and CMV-seropositive. CDR3 amino acids: CASSLGTGDTEAFF. The CDR3 DNA follows: TGTGCCAGCAGCTTAGGGACAGGGGATACTGAAGCTTTCTTT. Looking up the rest from reference TRBV7-9 and TRBJ1-1 gives the full variable domain: DTGVSQNPRHKITKRGQNVTFRCDPISEHNRLYWYRQTLGQGPEFLTYFQNEAQLEKSRLLSDRFSAERPKGSFSTLEIQRTEQGDSAMYLCASSLGTGDTEAFFGQGTRLTVV.